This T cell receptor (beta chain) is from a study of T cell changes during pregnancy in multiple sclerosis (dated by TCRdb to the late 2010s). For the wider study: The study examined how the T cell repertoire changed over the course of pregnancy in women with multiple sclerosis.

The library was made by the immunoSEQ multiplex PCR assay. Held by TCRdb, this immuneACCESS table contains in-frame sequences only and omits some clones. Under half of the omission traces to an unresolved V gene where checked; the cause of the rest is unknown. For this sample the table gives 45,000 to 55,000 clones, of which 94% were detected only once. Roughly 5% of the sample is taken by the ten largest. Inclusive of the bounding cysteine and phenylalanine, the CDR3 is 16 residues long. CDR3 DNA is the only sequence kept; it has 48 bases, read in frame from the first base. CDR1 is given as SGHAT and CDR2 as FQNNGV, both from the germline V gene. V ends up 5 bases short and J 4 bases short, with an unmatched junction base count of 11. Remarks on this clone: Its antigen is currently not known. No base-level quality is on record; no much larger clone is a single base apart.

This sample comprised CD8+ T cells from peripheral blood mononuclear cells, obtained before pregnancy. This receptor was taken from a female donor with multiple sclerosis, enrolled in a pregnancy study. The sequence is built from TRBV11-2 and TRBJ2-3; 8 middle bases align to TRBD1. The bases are TGTGCCAGCAGCCCGTACGGACAGGGCGTTGCAGATACGCAGTATTTT. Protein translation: CASSPYGQGVADTQYF.